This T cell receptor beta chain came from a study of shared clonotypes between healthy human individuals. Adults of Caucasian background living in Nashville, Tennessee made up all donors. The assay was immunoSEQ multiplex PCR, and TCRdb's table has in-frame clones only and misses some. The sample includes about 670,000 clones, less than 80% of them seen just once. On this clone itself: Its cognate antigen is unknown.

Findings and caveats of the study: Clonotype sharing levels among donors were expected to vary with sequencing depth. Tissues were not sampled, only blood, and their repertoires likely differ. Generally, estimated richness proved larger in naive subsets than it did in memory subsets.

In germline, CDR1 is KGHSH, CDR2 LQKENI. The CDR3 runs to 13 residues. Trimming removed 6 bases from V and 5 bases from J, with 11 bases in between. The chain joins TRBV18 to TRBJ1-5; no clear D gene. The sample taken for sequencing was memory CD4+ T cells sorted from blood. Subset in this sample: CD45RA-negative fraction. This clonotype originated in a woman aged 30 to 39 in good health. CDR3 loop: CASSPQADQPQHF. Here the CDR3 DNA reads TGTGCCAGCTCCCCCCAGGCGGATCAGCCCCAGCATTTT.